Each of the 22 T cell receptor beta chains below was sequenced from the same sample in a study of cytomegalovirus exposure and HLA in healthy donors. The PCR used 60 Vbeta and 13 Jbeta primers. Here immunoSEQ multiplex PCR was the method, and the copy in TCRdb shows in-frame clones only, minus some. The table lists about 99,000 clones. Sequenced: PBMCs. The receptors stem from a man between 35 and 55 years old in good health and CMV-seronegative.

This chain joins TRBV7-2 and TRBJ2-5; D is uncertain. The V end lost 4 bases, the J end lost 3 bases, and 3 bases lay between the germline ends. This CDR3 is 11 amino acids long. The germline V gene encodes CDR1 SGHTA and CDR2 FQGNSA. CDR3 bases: TGTGCCAGCAGCTCAGAAGAGACCCAGTACTTC. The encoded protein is CASSSEETQYF.

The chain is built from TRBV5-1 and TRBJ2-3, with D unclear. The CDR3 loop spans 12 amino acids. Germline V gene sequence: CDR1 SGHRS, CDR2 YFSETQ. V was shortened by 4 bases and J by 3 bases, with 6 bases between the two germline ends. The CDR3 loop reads CASSLTTDTQYF. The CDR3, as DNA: TGCGCCAGCAGCCTTACTACAGATACGCAGTATTTT.

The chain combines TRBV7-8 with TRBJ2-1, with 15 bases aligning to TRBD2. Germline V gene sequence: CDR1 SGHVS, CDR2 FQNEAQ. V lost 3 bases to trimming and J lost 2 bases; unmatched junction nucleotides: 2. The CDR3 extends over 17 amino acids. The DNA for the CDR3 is TGTGCCAGCAGCTTGTGGACTAGCGGGGGGGCCTACAATGAGCAGTTCTTC. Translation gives CASSLWTSGGAYNEQFF.

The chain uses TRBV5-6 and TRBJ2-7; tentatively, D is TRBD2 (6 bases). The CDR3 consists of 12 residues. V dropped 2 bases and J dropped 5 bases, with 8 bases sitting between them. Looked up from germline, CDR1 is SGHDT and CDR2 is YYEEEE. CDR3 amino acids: CASSFGRNEQYF. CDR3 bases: TGTGCCAGCAGCTTCGGGAGAAACGAGCAGTACTTC.

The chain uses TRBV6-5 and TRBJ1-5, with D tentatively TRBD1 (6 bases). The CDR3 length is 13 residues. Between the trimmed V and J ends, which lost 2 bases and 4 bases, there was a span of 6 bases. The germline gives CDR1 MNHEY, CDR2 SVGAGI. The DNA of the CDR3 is TGTGCCAGCAGTTACAGGGGGAATCAGCCCCAGCATTTT. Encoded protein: CASSYRGNQPQHF.

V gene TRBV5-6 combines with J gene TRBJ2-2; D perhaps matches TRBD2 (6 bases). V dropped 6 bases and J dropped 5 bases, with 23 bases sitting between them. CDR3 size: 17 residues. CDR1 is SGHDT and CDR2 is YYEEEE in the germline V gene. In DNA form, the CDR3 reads TGTGCCAGCACCGCGGGACTTACTCTTTTTAGGACCGGGGAGCTGTTTTTT. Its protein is CASTAGLTLFRTGELFF.

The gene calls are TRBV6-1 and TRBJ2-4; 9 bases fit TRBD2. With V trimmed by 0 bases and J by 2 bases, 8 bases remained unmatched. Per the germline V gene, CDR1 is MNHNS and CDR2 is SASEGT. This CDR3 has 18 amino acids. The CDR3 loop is CASSEALGLAGSKNIQYF. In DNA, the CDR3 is TGTGCCAGCAGTGAAGCGCTCGGGCTAGCGGGGTCCAAAAACATTCAGTACTTC.

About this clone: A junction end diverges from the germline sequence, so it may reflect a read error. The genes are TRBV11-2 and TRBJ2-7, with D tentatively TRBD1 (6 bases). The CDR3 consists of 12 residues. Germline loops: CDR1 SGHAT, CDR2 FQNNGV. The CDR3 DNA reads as TGTGCCAGCAGCTTAGTCACAGGGCGGGCATCTTTC. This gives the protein CASSLVTGRASF.

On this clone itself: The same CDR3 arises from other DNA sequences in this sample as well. The CDR3 is CSVRQQSSYNEQFF. The CDR3 region has the DNA TGCAGCGTTAGACAACAGAGCTCCTACAATGAGCAGTTCTTC. V gene TRBV29-1 combines with J gene TRBJ2-1; D gene ambiguous. The germline gives CDR1 SQVTM, CDR2 ANQGSEA. CDR3 length: 14 residues. Trimming cost V 5 bases and J 0 bases, with 11 bases left between them.

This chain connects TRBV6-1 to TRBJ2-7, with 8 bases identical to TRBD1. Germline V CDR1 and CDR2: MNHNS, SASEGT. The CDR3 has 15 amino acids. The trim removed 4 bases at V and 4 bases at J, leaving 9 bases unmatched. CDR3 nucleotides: TGTGCCAGCAGTGGACCGACAGGGGCGGGGTACGAGCAGTACTTC. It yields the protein CASSGPTGAGYEQYF.

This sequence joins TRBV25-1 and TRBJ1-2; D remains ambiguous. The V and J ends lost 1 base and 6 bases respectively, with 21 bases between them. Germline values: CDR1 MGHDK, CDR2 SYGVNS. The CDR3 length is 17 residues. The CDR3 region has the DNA TGTGCCAGCAGTGAATCCGGTTTGGCTCTAAGAGGCGATGGCTACACCTTC. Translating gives CASSESGLALRGDGYTF.

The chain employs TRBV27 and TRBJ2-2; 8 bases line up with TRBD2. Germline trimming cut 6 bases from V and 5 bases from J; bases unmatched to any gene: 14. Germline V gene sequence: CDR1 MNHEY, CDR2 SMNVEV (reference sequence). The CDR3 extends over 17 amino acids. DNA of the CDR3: TGTGCCAGCAGGAGGATGAGAGTGGCGGGGGGAACCGGGGAGCTGTTTTTT. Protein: CASRRMRVAGGTGELFF.

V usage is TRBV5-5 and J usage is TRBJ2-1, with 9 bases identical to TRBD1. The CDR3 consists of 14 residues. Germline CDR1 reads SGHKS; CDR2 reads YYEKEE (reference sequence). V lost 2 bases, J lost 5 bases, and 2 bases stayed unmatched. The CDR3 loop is CASSFRTGDNEQFF. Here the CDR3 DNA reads TGTGCCAGCAGCTTTCGGACAGGGGACAATGAGCAGTTCTTC.

The CDR3 DNA follows: TGTGCCAGCAGCACCCAAATGACAGGGCGGGTTAACTATGGCTACACCTTC. Translated, it gives CASSTQMTGRVNYGYTF. The chain employs TRBV7-2 and TRBJ1-2, with TRBD1 matching 7 bases. After removal of 5 bases from V and 1 base from J, the junction contained 13 bases not matched to a gene. Germline CDR1 SGHTA, CDR2 FQGNSA. The CDR3 spans 17 residues.

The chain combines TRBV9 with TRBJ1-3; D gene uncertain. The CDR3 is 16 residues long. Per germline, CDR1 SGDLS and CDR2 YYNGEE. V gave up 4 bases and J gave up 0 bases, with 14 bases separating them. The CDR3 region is CASSSPLGVSGNTIYF. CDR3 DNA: TGTGCCAGCAGCAGCCCCCTCGGGGTCTCTGGAAACACCATATATTTT.

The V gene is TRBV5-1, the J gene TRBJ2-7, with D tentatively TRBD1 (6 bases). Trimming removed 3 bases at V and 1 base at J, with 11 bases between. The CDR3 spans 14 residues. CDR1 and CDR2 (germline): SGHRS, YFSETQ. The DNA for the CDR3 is TGCGCCAGCAGCTCCACGGGACAATCCTACGAGCAGTACTTC. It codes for CASSSTGQSYEQYF.

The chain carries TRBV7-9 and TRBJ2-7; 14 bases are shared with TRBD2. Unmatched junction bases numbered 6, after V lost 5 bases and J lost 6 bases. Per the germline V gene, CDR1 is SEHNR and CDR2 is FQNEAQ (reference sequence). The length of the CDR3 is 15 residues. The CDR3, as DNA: TGTGCCAGCAGCCCTTTGGGGACTAGCGGGAGCGAGCAGTACTTC. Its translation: CASSPLGTSGSEQYF.

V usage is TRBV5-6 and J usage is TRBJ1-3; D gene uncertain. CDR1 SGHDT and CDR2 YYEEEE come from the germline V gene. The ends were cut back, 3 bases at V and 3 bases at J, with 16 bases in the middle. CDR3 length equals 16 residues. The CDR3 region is CASSWERAGVGNTIYF. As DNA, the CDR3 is TGTGCCAGCAGCTGGGAGCGGGCGGGTGTTGGAAACACCATATATTTT.

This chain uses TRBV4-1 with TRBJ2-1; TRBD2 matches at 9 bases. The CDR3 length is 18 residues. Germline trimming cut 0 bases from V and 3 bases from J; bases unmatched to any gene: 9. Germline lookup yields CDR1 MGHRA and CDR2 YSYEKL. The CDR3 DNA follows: TGCGCCAGCAGCCAAGATTATCAGAGGACTAGCGACTACAATGAGCAGTTCTTC. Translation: CASSQDYQRTSDYNEQFF.

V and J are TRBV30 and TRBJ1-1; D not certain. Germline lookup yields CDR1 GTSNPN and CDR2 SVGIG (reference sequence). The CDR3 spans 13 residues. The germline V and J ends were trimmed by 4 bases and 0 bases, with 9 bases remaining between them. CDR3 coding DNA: TGTGCCTGGATGTTTCAGATGAACACTGAAGCTTTCTTT. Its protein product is CAWMFQMNTEAFF.

The CDR3 nucleotides read TGTGCCTGGAGTCCCACCCGGACAGCTGAAGCTTTCTTT. Translated: CAWSPTRTAEAFF. This chain connects TRBV30 to TRBJ1-1, with D maybe TRBD1 (6 bases). The CDR3 runs to 13 residues. Trimming stripped 2 bases from V and 6 bases from J, with 13 bases between. CDR1 and CDR2 from the germline V gene are GTSNPN and SVGIG (reference sequence).

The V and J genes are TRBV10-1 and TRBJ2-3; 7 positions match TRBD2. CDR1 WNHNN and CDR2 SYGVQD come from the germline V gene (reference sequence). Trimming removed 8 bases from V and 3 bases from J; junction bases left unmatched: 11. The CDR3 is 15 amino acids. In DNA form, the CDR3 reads TGCGCCAGCGCGGACGGGGCGGGAGTGACAGATACGCAGTATTTT. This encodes CASADGAGVTDTQYF.